This TCR beta chain was captured by sequencing in a study of shared clonotypes between healthy human individuals. The V gene's germline CDR1 is ENHRY and CDR2 SYGVKD. The CDR3 is 18 amino acids. Trimming left V 2 bases short and J 3 bases short, with 23 bases between. The naive CD8 subset, CD45RO-negative cells positively selected for CCR7, excluded terminally differentiated effector memory CD45RA+ cells. Using immunoSEQ multiplex PCR, the repertoire was profiled, and TCRdb retains in-frame clones only, with some absent. The sample lists around 2.1 million clones, 85% to 95% occurring once. The gene calls are TRBV10-3 and TRBJ2-7; D is possibly TRBD1 or TRBD2 (5 bases each). Sequenced input: naive CD8+ T cells from PBMCs. This receptor was identified in a man younger than 35 in good health. Some clones in this sample may be carry-over from other donors' samples. The CDR3 sequence: CAISEPGTSGRFGYEQYF. The DNA for the CDR3 is TGTGCCATCAGTGAGCCGGGGACCTCAGGGCGGTTTGGCTACGAGCAGTACTTC.